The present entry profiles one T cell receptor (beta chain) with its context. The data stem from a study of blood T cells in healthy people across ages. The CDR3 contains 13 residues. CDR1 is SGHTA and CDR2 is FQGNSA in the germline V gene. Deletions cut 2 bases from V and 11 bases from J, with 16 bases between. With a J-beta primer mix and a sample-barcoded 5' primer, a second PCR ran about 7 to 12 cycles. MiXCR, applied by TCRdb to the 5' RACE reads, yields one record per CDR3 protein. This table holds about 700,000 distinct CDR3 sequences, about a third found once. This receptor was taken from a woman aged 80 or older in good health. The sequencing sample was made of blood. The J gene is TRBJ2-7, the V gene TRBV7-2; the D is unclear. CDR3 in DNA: TGTGCCAGCAGCTTAATTGTGGATACGCATAAGTACTTC. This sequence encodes CASSLIVDTHKYF.